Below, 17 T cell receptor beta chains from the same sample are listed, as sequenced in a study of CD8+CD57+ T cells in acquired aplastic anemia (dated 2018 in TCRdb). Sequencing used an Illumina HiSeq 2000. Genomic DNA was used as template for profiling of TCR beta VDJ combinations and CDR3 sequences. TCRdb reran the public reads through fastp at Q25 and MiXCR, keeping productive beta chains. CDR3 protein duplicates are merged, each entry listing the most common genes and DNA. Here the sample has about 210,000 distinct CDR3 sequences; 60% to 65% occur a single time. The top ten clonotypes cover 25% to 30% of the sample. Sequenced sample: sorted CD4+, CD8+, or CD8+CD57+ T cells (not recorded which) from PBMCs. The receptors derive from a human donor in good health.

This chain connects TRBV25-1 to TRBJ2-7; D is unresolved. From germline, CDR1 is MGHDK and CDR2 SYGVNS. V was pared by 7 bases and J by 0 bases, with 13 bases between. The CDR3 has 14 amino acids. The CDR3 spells CASTNRYSSYEQYF. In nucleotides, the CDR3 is TGTGCCAGCACCAACCGGTACAGCTCCTACGAGCAGTACTTC.

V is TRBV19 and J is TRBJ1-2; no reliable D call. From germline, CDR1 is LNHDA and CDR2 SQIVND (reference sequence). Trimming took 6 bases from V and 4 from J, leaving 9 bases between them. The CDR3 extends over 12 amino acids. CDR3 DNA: TGTGCCAGTAGCCAAGAAATCTATGGCTACACCTTC. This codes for CASSQEIYGYTF.

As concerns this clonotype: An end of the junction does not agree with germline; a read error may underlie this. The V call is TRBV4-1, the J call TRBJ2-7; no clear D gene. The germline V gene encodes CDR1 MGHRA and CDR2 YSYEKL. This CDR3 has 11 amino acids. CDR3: CASSRSSEQYF. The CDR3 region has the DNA TGCGCCAGCAGCCGTTCCTCCGAGCAGTACTTC.

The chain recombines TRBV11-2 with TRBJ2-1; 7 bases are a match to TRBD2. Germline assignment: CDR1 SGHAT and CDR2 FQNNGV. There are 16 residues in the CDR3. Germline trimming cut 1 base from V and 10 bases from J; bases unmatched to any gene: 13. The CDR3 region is CASSLVTSPDLHEQFF. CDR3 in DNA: TGTGCCAGCAGCTTAGTGACTAGCCCCGATTTGCACGAGCAGTTCTTC. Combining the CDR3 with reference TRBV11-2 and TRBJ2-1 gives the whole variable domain EAGVAQSPRYKIIEKRQSVAFWCNPISGHATLYWYQQILGQGPKLLIQFQNNGVVDDSQLPKDRFSAERLKGVDSTLKIQPAKLEDSAVYLCASSLVTSPDLHEQFFGPGTRLTVL.

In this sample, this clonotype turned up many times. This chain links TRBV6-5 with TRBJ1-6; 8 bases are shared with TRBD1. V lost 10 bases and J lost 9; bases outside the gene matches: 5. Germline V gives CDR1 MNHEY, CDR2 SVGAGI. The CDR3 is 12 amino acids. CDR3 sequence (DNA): TGTGCCACCAGACAGGGGAGTTCACCCCTCCACTTT. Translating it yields CATRQGSSPLHF.

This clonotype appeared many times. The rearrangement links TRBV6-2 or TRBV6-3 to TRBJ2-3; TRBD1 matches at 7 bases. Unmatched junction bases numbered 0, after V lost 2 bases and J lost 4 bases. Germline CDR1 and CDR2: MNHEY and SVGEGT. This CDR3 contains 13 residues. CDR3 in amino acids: CASSYTGADTQYF. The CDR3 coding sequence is TGTGCCAGCAGTTACACAGGGGCAGATACGCAGTATTTT.

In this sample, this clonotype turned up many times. In DNA form, the CDR3 reads TGTGCCAGCAGCCCCTTAGGCGGTACTGCGAATGGCTACAATGAGCAGTTCTTC. This translates into CASSPLGGTANGYNEQFF. V is TRBV7-8 and J is TRBJ2-1; no reliable D call. Germline loops: CDR1 SGHVS, CDR2 FQNEAQ. The CDR3 runs 18 residues. Trimming cost V 5 bases and J 3 bases, with 23 bases left between them.

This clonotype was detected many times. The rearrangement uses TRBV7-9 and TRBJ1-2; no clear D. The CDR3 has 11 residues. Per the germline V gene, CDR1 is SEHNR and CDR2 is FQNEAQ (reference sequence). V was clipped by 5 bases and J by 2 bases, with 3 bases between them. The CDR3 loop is CASSENYGYTF. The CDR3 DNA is TGTGCCAGCAGCGAGAACTATGGCTACACCTTC.

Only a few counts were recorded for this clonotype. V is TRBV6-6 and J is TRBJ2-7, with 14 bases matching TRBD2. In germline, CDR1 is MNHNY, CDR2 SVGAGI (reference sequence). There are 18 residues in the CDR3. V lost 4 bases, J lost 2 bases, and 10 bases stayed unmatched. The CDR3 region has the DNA TGTGCCAGCAGTTGCACGGGGAAGGGACTAGCGGGAGCCTACGAGCAGTACTTC. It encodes CASSCTGKGLAGAYEQYF.

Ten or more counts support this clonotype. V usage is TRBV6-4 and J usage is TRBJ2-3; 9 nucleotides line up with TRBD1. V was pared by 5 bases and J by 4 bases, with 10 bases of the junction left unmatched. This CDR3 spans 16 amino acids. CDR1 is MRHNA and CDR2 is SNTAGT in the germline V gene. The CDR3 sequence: CASSPLGTGNADTQYF. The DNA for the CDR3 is TGTGCCAGCAGTCCCCTGGGGACAGGGAATGCAGATACGCAGTATTTT.

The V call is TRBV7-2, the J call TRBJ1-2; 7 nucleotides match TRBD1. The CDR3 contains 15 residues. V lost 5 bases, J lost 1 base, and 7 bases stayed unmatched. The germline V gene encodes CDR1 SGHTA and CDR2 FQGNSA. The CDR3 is CASSLLTGFNYGYTF. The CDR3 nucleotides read TGTGCCAGCAGCCTATTGACAGGGTTTAACTATGGCTACACCTTC.

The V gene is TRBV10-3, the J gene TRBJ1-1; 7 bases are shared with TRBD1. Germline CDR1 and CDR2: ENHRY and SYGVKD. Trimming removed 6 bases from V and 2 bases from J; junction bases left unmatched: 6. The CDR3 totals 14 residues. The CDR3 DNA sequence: TGTGCCATCAGCCGGGACAGCTCTAACACTGAAGCTTTCTTT. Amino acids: CAISRDSSNTEAFF.

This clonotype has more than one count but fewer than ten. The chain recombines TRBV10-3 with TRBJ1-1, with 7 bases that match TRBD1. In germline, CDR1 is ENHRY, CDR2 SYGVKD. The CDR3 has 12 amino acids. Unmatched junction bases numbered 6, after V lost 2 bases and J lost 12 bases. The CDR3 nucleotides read TGTGCCATCAGTGAGGACGACAGGGATCCTTTCTTT. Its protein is CAISEDDRDPFF.

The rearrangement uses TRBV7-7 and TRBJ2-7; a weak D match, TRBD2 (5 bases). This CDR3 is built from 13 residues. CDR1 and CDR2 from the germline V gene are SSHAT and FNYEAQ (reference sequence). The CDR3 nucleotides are TGTTCCAACGTCCAACACCGGGATCCAGAGCAGTACTTC. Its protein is CSNVQHRDPEQYF.

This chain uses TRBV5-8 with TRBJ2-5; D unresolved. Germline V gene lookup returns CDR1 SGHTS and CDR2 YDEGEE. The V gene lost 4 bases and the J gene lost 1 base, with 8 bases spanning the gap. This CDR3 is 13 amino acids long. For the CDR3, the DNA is TGTGCCAGCAGCCCCCACCCCCAAGAGACCCAGTACTTC. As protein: CASSPHPQETQYF.

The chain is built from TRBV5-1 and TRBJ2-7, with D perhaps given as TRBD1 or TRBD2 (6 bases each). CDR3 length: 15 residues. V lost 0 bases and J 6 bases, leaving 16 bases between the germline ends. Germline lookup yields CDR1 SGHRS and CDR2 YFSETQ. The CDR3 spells CASSLGDRLGGEQYF. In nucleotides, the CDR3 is TGCGCCAGCAGCTTGGGAGACAGGCTGGGGGGCGAGCAGTACTTC.

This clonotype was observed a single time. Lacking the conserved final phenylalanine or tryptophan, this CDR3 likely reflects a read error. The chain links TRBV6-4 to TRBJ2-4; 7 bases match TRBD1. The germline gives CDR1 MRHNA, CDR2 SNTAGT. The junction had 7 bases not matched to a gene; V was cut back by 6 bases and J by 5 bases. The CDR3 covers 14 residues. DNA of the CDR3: TGTGCCAGCAGCTCCACCGGGACAGAAAACATTCAGTACCTC. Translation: CASSSTGTENIQYL.